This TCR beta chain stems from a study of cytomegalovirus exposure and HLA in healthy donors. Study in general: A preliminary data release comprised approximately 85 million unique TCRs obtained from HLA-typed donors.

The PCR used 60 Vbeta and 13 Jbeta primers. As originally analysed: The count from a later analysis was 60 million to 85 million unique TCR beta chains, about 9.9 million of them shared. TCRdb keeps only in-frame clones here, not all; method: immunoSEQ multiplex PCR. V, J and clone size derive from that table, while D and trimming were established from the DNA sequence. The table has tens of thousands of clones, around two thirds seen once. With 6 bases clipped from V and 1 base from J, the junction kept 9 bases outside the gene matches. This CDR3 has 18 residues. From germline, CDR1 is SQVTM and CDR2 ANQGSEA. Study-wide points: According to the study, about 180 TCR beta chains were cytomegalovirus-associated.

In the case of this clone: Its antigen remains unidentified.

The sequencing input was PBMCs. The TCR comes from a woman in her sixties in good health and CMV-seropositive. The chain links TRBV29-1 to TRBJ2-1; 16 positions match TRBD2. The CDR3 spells CSVTGTSGGAGSYNEQFF. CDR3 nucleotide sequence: TGCAGCGTCACCGGGACTAGCGGGGGGGCCGGGTCCTACAATGAGCAGTTCTTC.